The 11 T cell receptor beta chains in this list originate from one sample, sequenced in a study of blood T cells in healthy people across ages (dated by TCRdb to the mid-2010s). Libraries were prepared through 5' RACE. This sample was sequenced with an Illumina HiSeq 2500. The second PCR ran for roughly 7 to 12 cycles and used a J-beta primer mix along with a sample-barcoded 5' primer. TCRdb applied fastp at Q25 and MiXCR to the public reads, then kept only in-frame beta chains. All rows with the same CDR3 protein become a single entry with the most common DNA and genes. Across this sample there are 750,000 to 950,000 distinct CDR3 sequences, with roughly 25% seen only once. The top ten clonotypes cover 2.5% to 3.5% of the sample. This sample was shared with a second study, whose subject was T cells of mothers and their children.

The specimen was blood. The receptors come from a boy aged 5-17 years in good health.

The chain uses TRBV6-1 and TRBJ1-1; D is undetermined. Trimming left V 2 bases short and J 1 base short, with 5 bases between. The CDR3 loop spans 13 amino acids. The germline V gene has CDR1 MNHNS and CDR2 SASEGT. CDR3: CASSENTNTEAFF. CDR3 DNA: TGTGCCAGCAGTGAAAACACGAACACTGAAGCTTTCTTT.

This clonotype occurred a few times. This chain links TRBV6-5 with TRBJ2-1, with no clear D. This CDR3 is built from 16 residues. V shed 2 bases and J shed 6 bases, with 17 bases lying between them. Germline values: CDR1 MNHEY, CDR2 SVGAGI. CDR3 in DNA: TGTGCCAGCAGTTACCGCTCCTGGGTCTCTCGCAATGAGCAGTTCTTC. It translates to CASSYRSWVSRNEQFF.

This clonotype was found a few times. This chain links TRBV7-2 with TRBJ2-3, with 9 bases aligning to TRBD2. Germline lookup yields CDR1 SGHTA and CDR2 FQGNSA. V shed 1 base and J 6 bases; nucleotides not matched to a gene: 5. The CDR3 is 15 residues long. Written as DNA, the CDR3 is TGTGCCAGCAGCTTAGAGCTAGCGGGGTACGATACGCAGTATTTT. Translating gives CASSLELAGYDTQYF.

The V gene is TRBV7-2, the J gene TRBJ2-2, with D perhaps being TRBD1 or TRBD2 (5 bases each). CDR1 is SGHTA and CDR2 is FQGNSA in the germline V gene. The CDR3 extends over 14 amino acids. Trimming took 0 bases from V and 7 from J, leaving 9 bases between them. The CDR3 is CASSLASGHGELFF. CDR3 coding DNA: TGTGCCAGCAGCTTAGCCTCGGGGCACGGGGAGCTGTTTTTT. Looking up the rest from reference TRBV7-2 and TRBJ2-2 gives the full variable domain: GAGVSQSPSNKVTEKGKDVELRCDPISGHTALYWYRQSLGQGLEFLIYFQGNSAPDKSGLPSDRFSAERTGGSVSTLTIQRTQQEDSAVYLCASSLASGHGELFFGEGSRLTVL.

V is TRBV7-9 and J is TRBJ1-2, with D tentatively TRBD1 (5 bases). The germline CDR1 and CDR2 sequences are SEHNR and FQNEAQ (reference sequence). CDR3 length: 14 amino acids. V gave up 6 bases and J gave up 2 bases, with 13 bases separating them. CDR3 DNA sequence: TGTGCCAGCAGTCCCGGGACGGAGAACTATGGCTACACCTTC. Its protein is CASSPGTENYGYTF.

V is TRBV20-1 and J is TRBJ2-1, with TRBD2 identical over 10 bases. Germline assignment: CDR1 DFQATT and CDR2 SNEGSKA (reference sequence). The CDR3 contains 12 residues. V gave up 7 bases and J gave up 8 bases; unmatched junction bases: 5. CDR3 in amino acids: CSVSGGWDEQFF. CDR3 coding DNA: TGCAGTGTTAGCGGGGGGTGGGATGAGCAGTTCTTC.

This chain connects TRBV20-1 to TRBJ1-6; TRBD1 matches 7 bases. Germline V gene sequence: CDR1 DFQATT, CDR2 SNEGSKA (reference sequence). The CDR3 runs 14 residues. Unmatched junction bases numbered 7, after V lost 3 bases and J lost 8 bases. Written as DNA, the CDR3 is TGCAGTGCTAGGATCCAGGGGGAACATTCACCCCTCCACTTT. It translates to CSARIQGEHSPLHF.

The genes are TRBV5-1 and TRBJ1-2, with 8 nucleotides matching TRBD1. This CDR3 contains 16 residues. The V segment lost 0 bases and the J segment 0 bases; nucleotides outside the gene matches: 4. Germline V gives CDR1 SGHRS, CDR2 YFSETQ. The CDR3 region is CASSLEDRVSNYGYTF. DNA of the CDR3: TGCGCCAGCAGCTTGGAGGACAGGGTTTCTAACTATGGCTACACCTTC. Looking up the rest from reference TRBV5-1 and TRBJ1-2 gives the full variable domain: KAGVTQTPRYLIKTRGQQVTLSCSPISGHRSVSWYQQTPGQGLQFLFEYFSETQRNKGNFPGRFSGRQFSNSRSEMNVSTLELGDSALYLCASSLEDRVSNYGYTFGSGTRLTVV.

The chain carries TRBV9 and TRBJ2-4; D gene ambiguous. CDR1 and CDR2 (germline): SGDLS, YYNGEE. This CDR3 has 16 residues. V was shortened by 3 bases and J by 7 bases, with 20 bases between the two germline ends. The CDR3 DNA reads TGTGCCAGCAGCGCAGCCGGAACTGCCAGCCGGAACATTCAGTACTTC. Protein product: CASSAAGTASRNIQYF.

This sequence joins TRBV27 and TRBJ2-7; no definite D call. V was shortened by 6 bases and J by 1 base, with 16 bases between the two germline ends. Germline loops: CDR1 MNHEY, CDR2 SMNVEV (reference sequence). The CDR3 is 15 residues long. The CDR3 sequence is CASSATLIRSYEQYF. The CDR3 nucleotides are TGTGCCAGCAGCGCGACACTGATTAGGTCCTACGAGCAGTACTTC.

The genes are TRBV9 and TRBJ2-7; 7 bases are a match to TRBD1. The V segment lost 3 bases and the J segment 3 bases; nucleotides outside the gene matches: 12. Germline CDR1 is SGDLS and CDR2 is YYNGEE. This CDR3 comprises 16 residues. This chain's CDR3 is CASSADTGASFYEQYF. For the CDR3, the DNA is TGTGCCAGCAGCGCCGACACAGGGGCATCATTCTACGAGCAGTACTTC.